Presented here are 11 T cell receptor beta chains from one specimen sequenced in a study of tumor-infiltrating lymphocytes in localized non-small cell lung cancer. Sequencing used immunoSEQ multiplex PCR; TCRdb keeps in-frame clones, though not all of them. This repertoire shows just over 7,000 clones, about 70% found once; its top ten account for 7.1%. Sequencing was performed on uninvolved lung tissue not adjacent to the tumor. These receptors were collected from a human donor with non-small cell lung cancer.

The chain couples TRBV2 to TRBJ2-3; D gene ambiguous. Germline lookup yields CDR1 SNHLY and CDR2 FYNNEI. Trimming took off 6 bases at V and 2 bases at J, with 12 bases between the two ends. This CDR3 has 14 residues. CDR3 sequence reads: CASRVLDTTDTQYF. DNA for the CDR3: TGTGCCAGCAGAGTCCTTGACACCACAGATACGCAGTATTTT.

CDR3 in amino acids: CSAGAGVPSEQYF. The CDR3 region has the DNA TGCAGCGCCGGGGCAGGGGTCCCTTCCGAGCAGTACTTC. J is TRBJ2-7 and V is TRBV29-1, with D tentatively TRBD1 (6 bases). V dropped 7 bases and J dropped 6 bases, with 19 bases sitting between them. The CDR3 has 13 residues. CDR1 and CDR2 (germline): SQVTM, ANQGSEA.

V and J are TRBV14 and TRBJ2-7; 10 bases are shared with TRBD1. The CDR3 is 15 residues long. V lost 4 bases to trimming and J lost 4 bases; unmatched junction nucleotides: 7. Germline loops: CDR1 SGHDN, CDR2 FVKESK. The CDR3 region is CASSPWTGGMYEQYF. The CDR3 DNA reads TGTGCCAGCAGCCCATGGACAGGGGGGATGTACGAGCAGTACTTC.

The V gene is TRBV6-5, the J gene TRBJ1-1; possibly TRBD1 for D (6 bases). This CDR3 has 15 residues. Germline V gives CDR1 MNHEY, CDR2 SVGAGI. With 7 bases removed from V and 3 bases from J, the gap between germline ends came to 18 bases. The CDR3 here is CASTLDSQRDTEAFF. CDR3 DNA: TGTGCCAGCACCCTGGACAGCCAGCGTGACACTGAAGCTTTCTTT.

V is TRBV20-1 and J is TRBJ2-1; D is ambiguous. The V gene's germline CDR1 is DFQATT and CDR2 SNEGSKA (reference sequence). The CDR3 length is 11 residues. The V end lost 1 base, the J end lost 8 bases, and 6 bases lay between the germline ends. This CDR3 is CSARVRDEQFF. The CDR3 region has the DNA TGCAGTGCTAGAGTTCGGGATGAGCAGTTCTTC.

This chain connects TRBV5-5 to TRBJ1-6; TRBD1 might be the D (6 bases). This CDR3 region has 16 residues. Germline lookup yields CDR1 SGHKS and CDR2 YYEKEE (reference sequence). V gave up 4 bases and J gave up 5 bases, with 16 bases separating them. The DNA for the CDR3 is TGTGCCAGCAGCCCAGGGGTGGGGGCTAATAATTCACCCCTCCACTTT. This sequence encodes CASSPGVGANNSPLHF.

This chain joins TRBV7-2 and TRBJ2-1, with TRBD1 identical over 9 bases. The V gene end was trimmed by 5 bases and the J gene end by 5 bases; junction bases not matched to a gene: 4. The CDR3 has 14 amino acids. In germline, CDR1 is SGHTA, CDR2 FQGNSA. CDR3 amino acids: CASSRWTGDNEQFF. The CDR3, as DNA: TGTGCCAGCAGCCGCTGGACAGGGGACAATGAGCAGTTCTTC.

The gene calls are TRBV25-1 and TRBJ1-2, with D unresolved. CDR1 is MGHDK, CDR2 SYGVNS, per germline. The V gene lost 3 bases and the J gene lost 2 bases, with 13 bases spanning the gap. The CDR3 extends over 15 amino acids. Here the CDR3 reads CASSDSGPLNYGYTF. The CDR3 DNA is TGTGCCAGCAGTGATTCCGGGCCGTTAAACTATGGCTACACCTTC.

V and J are TRBV4-3 and TRBJ2-3, with 12 bases fitting TRBD2. Trimming at V came to 0 bases and at J to 4 bases, leaving 2 bases not matched to a gene. The CDR3 covers 16 residues. CDR1 and CDR2 (germline): LGHNA, YSLEER. CDR3 sequence: CASSQDPSGGADTQYF. CDR3 nucleotide sequence: TGCGCCAGCAGCCAAGATCCTAGCGGGGGGGCAGATACGCAGTATTTT.

This chain uses TRBV19 with TRBJ1-1, with 10 bases matching TRBD1. Germline V gives CDR1 LNHDA, CDR2 SQIVND (reference sequence). The CDR3 is 17 amino acids. Trimming took 5 bases from V and 1 from J; bases not matched to a gene: 10. DNA for the CDR3: TGTGCCAGTAGTTCGGGACAGGGGTGGTCCGGGAACACTGAAGCTTTCTTT. It translates to CASSSGQGWSGNTEAFF.

This clone appeared a few times. The V gene is TRBV4-2, the J gene TRBJ1-4; TRBD1 agrees at 9 bases. The CDR3 is 17 residues long. Germline CDR1 LGHNA, CDR2 YNFKEQ. V lost 1 base and J lost 5; bases outside the gene matches: 8. In DNA, the CDR3 is TGTGCCAGCAGCCAAGCTCACCGGACAGGGGTAAATGAAAAACTGTTTTTT. It yields the protein CASSQAHRTGVNEKLFF.